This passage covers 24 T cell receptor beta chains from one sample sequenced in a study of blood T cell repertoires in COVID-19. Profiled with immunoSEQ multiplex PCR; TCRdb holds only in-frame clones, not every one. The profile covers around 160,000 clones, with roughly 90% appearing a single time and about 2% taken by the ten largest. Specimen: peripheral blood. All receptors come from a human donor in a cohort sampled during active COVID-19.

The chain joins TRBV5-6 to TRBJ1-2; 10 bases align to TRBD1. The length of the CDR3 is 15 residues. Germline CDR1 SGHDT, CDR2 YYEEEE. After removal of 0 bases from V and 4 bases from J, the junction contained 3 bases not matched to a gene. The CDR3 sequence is CASSLGDRGPYGYTF. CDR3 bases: TGTGCCAGCAGCTTGGGGGACAGGGGCCCCTATGGCTACACCTTC.

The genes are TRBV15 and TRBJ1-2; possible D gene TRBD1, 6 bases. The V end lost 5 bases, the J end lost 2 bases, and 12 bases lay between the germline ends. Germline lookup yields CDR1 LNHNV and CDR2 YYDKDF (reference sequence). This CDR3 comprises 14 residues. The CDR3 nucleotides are TGTGCCACCAGCCCAGGGGTTACCAACTATGGCTACACCTTC. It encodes CATSPGVTNYGYTF.

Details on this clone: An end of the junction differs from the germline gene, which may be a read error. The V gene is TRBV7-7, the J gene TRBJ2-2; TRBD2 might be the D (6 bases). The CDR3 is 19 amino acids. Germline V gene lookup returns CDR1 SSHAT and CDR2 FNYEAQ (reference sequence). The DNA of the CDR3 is TGTGCTAGCAGCTTACTCCCTCTCTTTGTGTTGGAGGGCACCGGGGAGCTGTTTTTT. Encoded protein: CASSLLPLFVLEGTGELFF.

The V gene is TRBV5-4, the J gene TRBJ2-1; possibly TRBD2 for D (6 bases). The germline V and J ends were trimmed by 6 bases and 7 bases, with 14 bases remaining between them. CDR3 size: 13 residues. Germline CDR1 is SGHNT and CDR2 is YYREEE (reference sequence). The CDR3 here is CASIGGLMNEQFF. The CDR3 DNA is TGTGCCAGCATTGGGGGGTTAATGAATGAGCAGTTCTTC.

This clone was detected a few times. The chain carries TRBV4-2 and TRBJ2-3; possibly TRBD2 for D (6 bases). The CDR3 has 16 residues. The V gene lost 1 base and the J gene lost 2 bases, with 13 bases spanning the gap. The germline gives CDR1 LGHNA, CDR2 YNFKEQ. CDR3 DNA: TGTGCCAGCAGCCAAGGTTCACGGGGGTACACAGATACGCAGTATTTT. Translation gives CASSQGSRGYTDTQYF.

DNA of the CDR3: TGTGCCAGCAGTGATCCCCGGCGGAGCTCTAATGAAAAACTGTTTTTT. Protein product: CASSDPRRSSNEKLFF. V gene TRBV28 combines with J gene TRBJ1-4; D gene ambiguous. Deletions cut 5 bases from V and 3 bases from J, with 16 bases between. This CDR3 comprises 16 residues. Looked up from germline, CDR1 is MDHEN and CDR2 is SYDVKM.

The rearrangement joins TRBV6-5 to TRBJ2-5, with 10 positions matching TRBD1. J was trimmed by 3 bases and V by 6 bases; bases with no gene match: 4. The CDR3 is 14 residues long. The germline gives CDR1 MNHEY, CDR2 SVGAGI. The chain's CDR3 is CASRGQGSKETQYF. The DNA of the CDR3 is TGTGCCAGCAGGGGACAGGGGTCAAAAGAGACCCAGTACTTC.

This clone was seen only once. CDR3 coding DNA: TGTGCCAGCAGCCAAGATCACAGGGGCAGGTCCTACAATGAGCAGTTCTTC. It yields the protein CASSQDHRGRSYNEQFF. The chain combines TRBV3-1 (or the pseudogene TRBV3-2) with TRBJ2-1, with TRBD1 matching over 7 bases. With V trimmed by 0 bases and J by 1 base, 6 bases remained unmatched. Germline values: CDR1 LGHDT, CDR2 YNNKEL (reference sequence). The CDR3 is 17 residues long.

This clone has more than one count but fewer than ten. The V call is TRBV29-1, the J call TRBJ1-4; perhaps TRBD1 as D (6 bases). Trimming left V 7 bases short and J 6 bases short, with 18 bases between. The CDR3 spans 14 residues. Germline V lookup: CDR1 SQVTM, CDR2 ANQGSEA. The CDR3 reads CSAKPQGGDEKLFF. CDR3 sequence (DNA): TGCAGCGCTAAACCACAGGGAGGGGATGAAAAACTGTTTTTT.

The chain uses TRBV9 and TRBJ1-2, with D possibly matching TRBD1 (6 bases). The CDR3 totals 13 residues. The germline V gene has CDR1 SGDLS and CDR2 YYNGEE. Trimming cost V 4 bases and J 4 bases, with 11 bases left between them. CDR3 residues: CASSPGHIYGYTF. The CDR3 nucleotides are TGTGCCAGCAGCCCGGGACATATCTATGGCTACACCTTC.

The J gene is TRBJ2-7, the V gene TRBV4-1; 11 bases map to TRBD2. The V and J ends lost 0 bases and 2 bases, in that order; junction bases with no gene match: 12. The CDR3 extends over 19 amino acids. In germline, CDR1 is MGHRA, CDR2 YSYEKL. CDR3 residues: CASSQDLRLAGRTTYEQYF. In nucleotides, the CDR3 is TGCGCCAGCAGCCAAGATCTTCGACTAGCGGGAAGGACCACCTACGAGCAGTACTTC.

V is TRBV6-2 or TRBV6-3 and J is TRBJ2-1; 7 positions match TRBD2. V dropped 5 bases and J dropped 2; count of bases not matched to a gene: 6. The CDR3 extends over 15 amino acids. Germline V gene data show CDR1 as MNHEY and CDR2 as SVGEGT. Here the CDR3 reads CASSPEAGPYNEQFF. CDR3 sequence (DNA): TGTGCCAGCAGTCCAGAAGCGGGACCCTACAATGAGCAGTTCTTC.

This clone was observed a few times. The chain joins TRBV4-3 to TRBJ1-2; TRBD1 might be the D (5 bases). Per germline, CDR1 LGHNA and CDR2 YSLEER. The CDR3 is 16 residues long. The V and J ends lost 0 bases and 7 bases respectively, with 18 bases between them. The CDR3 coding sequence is TGCGCCAGCAGCCAAGATAGGGGCAGCGTCTACTCTGGCTACACCTTC. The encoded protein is CASSQDRGSVYSGYTF.

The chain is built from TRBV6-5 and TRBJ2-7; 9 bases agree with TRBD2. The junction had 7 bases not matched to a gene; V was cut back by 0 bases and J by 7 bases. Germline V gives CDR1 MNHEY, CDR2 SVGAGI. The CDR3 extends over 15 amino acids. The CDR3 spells CASSYSRTSVGEQYF. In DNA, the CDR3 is TGTGCCAGCAGTTACTCCCGGACTAGCGTGGGAGAGCAGTACTTC.

CDR3 sequence reads: CASSQYRGLGTDTQYF. The CDR3 DNA follows: TGTGCCAGCAGCCAGTACAGGGGGCTCGGCACAGATACGCAGTATTTT. The chain links TRBV3-1 (or the pseudogene TRBV3-2) to TRBJ2-3; TRBD1 aligns across 9 bases. The CDR3 is 16 amino acids. With 3 bases clipped from V and 1 base from J, the junction kept 5 bases outside the gene matches. Germline CDR1 reads LGHDT; CDR2 reads YNNKEL (reference sequence).

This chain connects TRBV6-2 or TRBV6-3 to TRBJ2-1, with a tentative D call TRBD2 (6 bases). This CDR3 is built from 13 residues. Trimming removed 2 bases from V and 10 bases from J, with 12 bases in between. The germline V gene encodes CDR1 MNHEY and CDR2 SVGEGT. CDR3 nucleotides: TGTGCCAGCAGTTACAAGGCGGGATGGGAGCAGTTCTTC. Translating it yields CASSYKAGWEQFF.

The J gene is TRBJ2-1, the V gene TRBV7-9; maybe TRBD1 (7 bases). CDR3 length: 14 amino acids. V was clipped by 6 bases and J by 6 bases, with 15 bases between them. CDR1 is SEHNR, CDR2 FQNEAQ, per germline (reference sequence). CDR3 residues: CASSWRGPGNEQFF. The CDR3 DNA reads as TGTGCCAGCAGTTGGAGGGGGCCGGGCAATGAGCAGTTCTTC.

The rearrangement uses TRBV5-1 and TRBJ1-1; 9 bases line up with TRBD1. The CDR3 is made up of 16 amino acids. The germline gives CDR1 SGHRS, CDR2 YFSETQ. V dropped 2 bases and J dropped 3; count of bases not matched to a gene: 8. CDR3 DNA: TGCGCCAGCAGCTTCACCCCGGGACAGGGCCACACTGAAGCTTTCTTT. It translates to CASSFTPGQGHTEAFF.

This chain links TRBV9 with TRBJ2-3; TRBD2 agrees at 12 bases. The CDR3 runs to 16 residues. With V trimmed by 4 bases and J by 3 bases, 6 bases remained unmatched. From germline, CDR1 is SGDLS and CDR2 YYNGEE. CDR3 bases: TGTGCCAGCAGCTTTTCTAGCGGGAGGGGGACAGATACGCAGTATTTT. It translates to CASSFSSGRGTDTQYF.

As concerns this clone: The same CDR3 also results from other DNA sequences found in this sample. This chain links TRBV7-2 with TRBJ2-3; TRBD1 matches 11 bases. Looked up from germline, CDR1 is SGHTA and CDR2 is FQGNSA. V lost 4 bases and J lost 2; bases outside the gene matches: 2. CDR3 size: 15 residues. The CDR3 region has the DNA TGTGCCAGCAGCTCGGACAGGGGGCACACAGATACGCAGTATTTT. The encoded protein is CASSSDRGHTDTQYF.

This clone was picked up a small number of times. The CDR3, as DNA: TGTGCCAGCAGCCTGAGACCCGATTCAGAGGGTGAAAAACTGTTTTTT. Translated, it gives CASSLRPDSEGEKLFF. V and J are TRBV7-2 and TRBJ1-4; D is unclear. V gave up 5 bases and J gave up 7 bases, with 20 bases separating them. Germline lookup yields CDR1 SGHTA and CDR2 FQGNSA. This CDR3 spans 16 amino acids. Full variable domain (missing parts from reference TRBV7-2 and TRBJ1-4): GAGVSQSPSNKVTEKGKDVELRCDPISGHTALYWYRQSLGQGLEFLIYFQGNSAPDKSGLPSDRFSAERTGGSVSTLTIQRTQQEDSAVYLCASSLRPDSEGEKLFFGSGTQLSVL.

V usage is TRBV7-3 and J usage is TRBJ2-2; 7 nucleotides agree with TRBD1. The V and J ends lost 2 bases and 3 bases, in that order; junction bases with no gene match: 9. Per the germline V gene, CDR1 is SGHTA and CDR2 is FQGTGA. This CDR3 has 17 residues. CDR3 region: CASSLGDRAAYTGELFF. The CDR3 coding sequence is TGTGCCAGCAGCTTAGGAGACAGGGCTGCGTACACCGGGGAGCTGTTTTTT.

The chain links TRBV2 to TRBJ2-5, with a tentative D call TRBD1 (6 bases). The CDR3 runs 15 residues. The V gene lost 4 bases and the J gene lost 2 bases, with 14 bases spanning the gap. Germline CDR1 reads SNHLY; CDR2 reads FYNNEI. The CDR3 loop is CASSVEVGQQETQYF. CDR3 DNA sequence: TGTGCCAGCAGTGTGGAGGTAGGACAGCAAGAGACCCAGTACTTC.

For the CDR3, the DNA is TGTGCCAGCAGTGAACTGGCGGGAGTGGCCTACGAGCAGTACTTC. Its translation is CASSELAGVAYEQYF. V and J are TRBV2 and TRBJ2-7; 7 bases are a match to TRBD2. V lost 2 bases and J lost 2; bases outside the gene matches: 6. CDR3 length: 15 amino acids. Germline assignment: CDR1 SNHLY and CDR2 FYNNEI. Supplemented by reference TRBV2 and TRBJ2-7, the full variable domain reads EPEVTQTPSHQVTQMGQEVILRCVPISNHLYFYWYRQILGQKVEFLVSFYNNEISEKSEIFDDQFSVERPDGSNFTLKIRSTKLEDSAMYFCASSELAGVAYEQYFGPGTRLTVT.